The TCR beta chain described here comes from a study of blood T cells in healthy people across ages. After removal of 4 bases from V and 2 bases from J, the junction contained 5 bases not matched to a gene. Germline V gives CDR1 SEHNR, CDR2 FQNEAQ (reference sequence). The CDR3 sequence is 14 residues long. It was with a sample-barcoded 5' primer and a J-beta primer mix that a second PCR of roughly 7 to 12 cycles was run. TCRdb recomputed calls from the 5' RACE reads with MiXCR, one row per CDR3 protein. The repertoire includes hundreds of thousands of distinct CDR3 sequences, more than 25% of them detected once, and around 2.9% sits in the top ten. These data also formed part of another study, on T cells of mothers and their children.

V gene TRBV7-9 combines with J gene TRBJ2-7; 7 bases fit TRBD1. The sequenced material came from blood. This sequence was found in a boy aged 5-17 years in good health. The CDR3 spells CASSYAQGAYEQYF. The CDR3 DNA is TGTGCCAGCAGCTATGCCCAGGGGGCCTACGAGCAGTACTTC.